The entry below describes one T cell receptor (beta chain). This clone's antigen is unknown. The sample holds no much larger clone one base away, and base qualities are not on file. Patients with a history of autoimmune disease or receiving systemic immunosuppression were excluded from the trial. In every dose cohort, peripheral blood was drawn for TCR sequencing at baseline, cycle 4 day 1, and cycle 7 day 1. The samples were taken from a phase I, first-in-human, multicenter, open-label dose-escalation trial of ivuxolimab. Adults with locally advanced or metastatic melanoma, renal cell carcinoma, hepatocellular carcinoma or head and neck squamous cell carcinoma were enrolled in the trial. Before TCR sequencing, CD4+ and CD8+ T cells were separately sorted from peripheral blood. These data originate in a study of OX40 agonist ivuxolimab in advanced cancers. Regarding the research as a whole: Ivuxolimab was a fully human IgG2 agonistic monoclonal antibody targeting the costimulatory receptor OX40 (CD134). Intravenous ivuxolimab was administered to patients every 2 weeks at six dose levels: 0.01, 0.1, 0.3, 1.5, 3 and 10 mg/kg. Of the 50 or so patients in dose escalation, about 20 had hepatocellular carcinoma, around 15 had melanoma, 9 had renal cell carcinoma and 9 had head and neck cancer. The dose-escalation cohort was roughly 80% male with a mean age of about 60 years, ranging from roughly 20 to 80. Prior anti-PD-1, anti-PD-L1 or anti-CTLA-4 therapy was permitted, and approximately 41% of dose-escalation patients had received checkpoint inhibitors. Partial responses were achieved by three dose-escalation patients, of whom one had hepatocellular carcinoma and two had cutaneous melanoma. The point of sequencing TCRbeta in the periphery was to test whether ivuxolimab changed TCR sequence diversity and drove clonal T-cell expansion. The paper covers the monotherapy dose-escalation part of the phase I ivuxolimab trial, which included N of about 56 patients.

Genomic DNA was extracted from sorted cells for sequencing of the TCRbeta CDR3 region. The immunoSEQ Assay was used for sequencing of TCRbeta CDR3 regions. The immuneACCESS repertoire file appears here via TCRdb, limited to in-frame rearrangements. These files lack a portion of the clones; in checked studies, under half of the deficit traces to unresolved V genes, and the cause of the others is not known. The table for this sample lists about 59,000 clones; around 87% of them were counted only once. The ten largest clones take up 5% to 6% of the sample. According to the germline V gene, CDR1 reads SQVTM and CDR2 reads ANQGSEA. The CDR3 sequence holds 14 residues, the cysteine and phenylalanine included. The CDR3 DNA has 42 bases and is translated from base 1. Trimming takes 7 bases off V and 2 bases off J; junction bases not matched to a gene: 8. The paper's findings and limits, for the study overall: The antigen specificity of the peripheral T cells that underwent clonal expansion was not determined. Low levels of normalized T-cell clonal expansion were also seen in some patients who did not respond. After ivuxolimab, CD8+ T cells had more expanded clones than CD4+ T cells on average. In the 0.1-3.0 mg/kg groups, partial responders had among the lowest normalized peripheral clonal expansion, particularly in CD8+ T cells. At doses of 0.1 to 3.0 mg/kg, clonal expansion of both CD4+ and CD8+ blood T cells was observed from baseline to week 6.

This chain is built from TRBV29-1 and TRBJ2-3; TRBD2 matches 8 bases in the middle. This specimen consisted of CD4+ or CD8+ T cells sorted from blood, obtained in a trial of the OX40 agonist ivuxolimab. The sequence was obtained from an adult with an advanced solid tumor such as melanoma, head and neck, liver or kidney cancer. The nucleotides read TGCAGCGCTGCAACTAGCGGCCTCACAGATACGCAGTATTTT. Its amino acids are CSAATSGLTDTQYF.